This entry features one TCR beta chain sequence. Its antigen is currently not known. There are no base qualities to consult, and no much larger clone falls within one base. The data are from a study of T cells in Graves' hyperthyroidism and ophthalmopathy (dated by TCRdb to about 2019). With respect to the entire study: Peripheral blood samples were taken at the time of initial diagnosis, prior to any treatment. TCR V-J signatures able to tell the groups apart were searched for in a discovery cohort of some 97 patients, of whom approximately 40 had Graves' ophthalmopathy and about 60 had stable Graves' hyperthyroidism. An independent validation cohort of 18 to 20 hyperthyroidism patients and 17 patients who later progressed to ophthalmopathy tested prospective prediction of ophthalmopathy. The 100 discovery patients were randomly divided into training and test sets at a 7:3 ratio. Thyroid tissue and blood T-cell repertoires from six Graves' hyperthyroidism patients were also compared in the study. After sampling, hyperthyroidism patients received methimazole starting at 30 mg daily, and ophthalmopathy patients received high-dose intravenous methylprednisolone. The paper reports TCR Vbeta CDR3 sequencing of 130 to 150 peripheral blood samples: over 40 ophthalmopathy, roughly 80 hyperthyroidism and around 17 progressor patients.

TCR beta CDR3 regions were amplified from RNA transcripts. The first round of RT-PCR for the TCR CDR3 was performed with the HTBI primer set and the Qiagen OneStep RT-PCR kit. A second multiplex PCR round built the libraries, followed by size selection and purification. Paired-end sequencing of the libraries was performed with 100 bp reads on an Illumina HiSeq2000. The original methods were these. Raw data were processed with SOAPnuke, discarding reads with adapters, uncalled bases, mean Phred below 15, or no exact constant-primer or identifier match. High-quality paired reads were merged using COPE v1.2.5, and each unique nucleotide sequence was defined as a clonotype. MiTCR v1.1 was used to align clonotypes to the IMGT TRBV, TRBD and TRBJ reference segments. The analysis was restricted to V-J combinations with a frequency above 0.0001, which together covered just over 99% of the repertoires. The TCS score was defined as F50 (clonal expansion) divided by E x V (chaos), with BLOSUM62-based TCRdist calculated between CDR3 peptides within each V-J. Welch's t-statistics and random forest reduced around 550 V-J features to 13, which were used in a naive Bayes classifier (R e1071). TCRdb redid the processing of the public reads, applying fastp at Q25 and MiXCR, and retained in-frame beta chains. Every distinct CDR3 protein forms one entry, paired with its most common genes and DNA. The V and J calls, along with clone size, are taken from TCRdb and not from the paper's own processing. Here the sample has 250,000 to 350,000 distinct CDR3 sequences; approximately 20% occur a single time. Of the sample, about 60% is held by the ten largest clones.

Ophthalmopathy patients had moderately to severely active disease, with a Clinical Activity Score of 3 or more, a NOSPECS grade of 4 or more, and a disease duration of less than 3 months. Patients with uncontrolled infections, other autoimmune diseases, pregnancy or lactation were excluded. Clinical symptoms, serum thyroxine and TRAb, thyroid ultrasound, and orbital computed tomography formed the basis for the diagnoses. Ficoll-Paque density gradient centrifugation was used to isolate PBMCs from approximately 10 ml of fresh peripheral blood. Trizol reagent was used to extract total RNA, and RNA quality was then checked on an Agilent 2100 Bioanalyzer. Broad study findings and their caveats: No statistical method was used to set the sample size in advance, and investigators knew the group allocation. Blood samples also contained most of the expanded thyroid clonotypes (frequency above 0.001), which suggests that blood repertoires may reflect thyroid immune responses. A 13 V-J signature model separated ophthalmopathy from stable hyperthyroidism, with 87.88% sensitivity and roughly 81% specificity in cross-validation and 80%/75% in testing. In validation, the model predicted progression to ophthalmopathy with over 60% sensitivity and less than 80% specificity, a median of 6.5 months before onset.

The material sequenced was blood. The source of this sequence is a man younger than 40 with Graves' ophthalmopathy.

This receptor has the CDR3 CASSPPRSGTFHEQYF. The DNA is TGTGCCAGCAGCCCACCCCGGAGCGGGACCTTCCACGAGCAGTACTTC. The chain links TRBV27 with TRBJ2-7; TRBD2 lines up with 7 middle nucleotides. Spanning cysteine to phenylalanine, the CDR3 consists of 16 amino acids. Only CDR3 DNA remains: 48 bases, in frame from the first base. V has 6 bases trimmed and J has 5 bases trimmed; junction bases matching no gene number 16. The germline V gene (reference sequence) supplies CDR1 MNHEY and CDR2 SMNVEV.